This TCR beta chain was identified in a study of shared clonotypes between healthy human individuals. The CDR3 is made up of 11 amino acids. The germline CDR1 and CDR2 sequences are WSHSY and SAAADI. V lost 0 bases and J 7 bases, leaving 4 bases between the germline ends. Unsorted PBMC DNA sequencing spanned ten immunoSEQ deep assay plates. Profiled with immunoSEQ multiplex PCR; TCRdb holds only in-frame clones, not every one. The sample contains about 480,000 clones, about three quarters of which appear only once. Study conclusions and caveats: Exclusively blood specimens were collected; tissue repertoires likely differ.

On this clone: The antigen is unknown.

The donor cohort consisted entirely of Caucasian adults residing in Nashville, Tennessee. The specimen sequenced was PBMCs. This TCR was recovered from a middle-aged woman in good health. Some clones in this sample may be carry-over from other donors' samples. The V call is TRBV10-2, the J call TRBJ2-7; D is uncertain. Written as DNA, the CDR3 is TGCGCCAGCAGTGAGTCGACAGAGCAGTACTTC. It codes for CASSESTEQYF.